This T cell receptor beta chain was recovered during a study of T-cell memory formation after mild COVID-19. Background on the study: There were largely donor-specific TCR clusters. Study findings and constraints: Clones contracting across day 15 to 85 had a balanced CD4/CD8 profile; later expanding clones leaned CD4+.

TCRdb processed the 5' RACE reads anew with MiXCR; each CDR3 protein has one entry. Of just under 150,000 distinct CDR3 sequences in the sample, roughly 19% were seen once. CDR3 length: 18 residues. The ends were cut back, 3 bases at V and 0 bases at J, with 15 bases in the middle. The germline V gene encodes CDR1 MNHEY and CDR2 SMNVEV (reference sequence). This clonotype was detected only a few times. Antigen: not known. Sequenced sample: PBMCs or a T cell subset sorted from them (not recorded which). The clonotype comes from an adult woman who had mild COVID-19 (a few samples of this study predate the infection). Cell type and time point are not known. This chain joins TRBV27 and TRBJ1-6; D uncertain. For the CDR3, the DNA is TGTGCCAGCAGTTTCCTTGGTCGGGGTAGCTCCTATAATTCACCCCTCCACTTT. It codes for CASSFLGRGSSYNSPLHF.